The entry below describes one T cell receptor beta chain. Its matching antigen is unknown. This record belongs to a study of shared clonotypes between healthy human individuals. Whole-study findings and limits: It was only blood that was sampled, and tissue repertoires likely differ.

As defined, naive CD8 cells were CD45RO-negative and positively selected for CCR7, with terminally differentiated effector memory CD45RA+ cells excluded. Donors were healthy HIV-negative adults without recent acute infections or vaccinations. All the donors were Caucasian adults who lived in Nashville, Tennessee. The method was immunoSEQ multiplex PCR; TCRdb's version includes in-frame clones alone and lacks a portion of them. Counted here are about 1,800,000 clones, approximately 94% occurring once; the ten biggest clones make up approximately 1.2%. The V gene lost 5 bases and the J gene lost 3 bases, with 13 bases spanning the gap. From germline, CDR1 is MGHRA and CDR2 YSYEKL. The CDR3 has 14 amino acids.

The clonotype comes from a man younger than 30 in good health. Sequenced sample: naive CD8+ T cells sorted from blood. The rearrangement joins TRBV4-1 to TRBJ2-5; the D gene is possibly TRBD2 (5 bases). CDR3 in amino acids: CASSERAVEETQYF. CDR3 DNA: TGCGCCAGCAGCGAGAGGGCAGTGGAAGAGACCCAGTACTTC.